The entry below gives a single T cell receptor beta chain sequence along with its context. Its antigen is currently unknown. This entry comes from a study of lymphopenia after photon versus proton radiotherapy. Study-wide results and limits: Only patients who died were analyzed for survival; proton advantage is unproven. In patients who died, overall survival fell as post-nadir TCR diversity dropped more. Photon-treated patients lost naive T cells and TCR diversity; proton-treated stayed stable.

Here immunoSEQ multiplex PCR was the method, and the copy in TCRdb shows in-frame clones only, minus some. The table includes about 70,000 clones, 85% to 95% detected once. The CDR3 covers 15 residues. Germline V lookup: CDR1 MNHEY, CDR2 SMNVEV (reference sequence). V was pared by 5 bases and J by 1 base, with 14 bases between. The input for sequencing was peripheral blood, taken from a patient treated with photon-based radiotherapy. This TCR derives from a woman aged 40 to 55 with cholangiocarcinoma. The rearrangement links TRBV27 to TRBJ1-1; TRBD1 might be the D (5 bases). This CDR3 reads CASSPAGTANTEAFF. CDR3 bases: TGTGCCAGCAGTCCCGCCGGGACGGCGAACACTGAAGCTTTCTTT.